Listed below are T cell receptor beta chains from one sample, sequenced in a study of cytomegalovirus exposure and HLA in healthy donors. Using immunoSEQ multiplex PCR, the repertoire was profiled, and TCRdb retains in-frame clones only, with some absent. The top ten clones hold around 7% of a sample with 200,000 or so clones, more than 80% of them seen once. Sequencing was done on a sample of PBMCs. The receptors were sampled from a man in his late teens or twenties in good health and CMV-seropositive. Both conserved end residues are trimmed from each CDR3. The order of the fields is CDR3 protein, clone size, V gene, CDR3 length, J gene. Only some rows state a clone size, as once, few, many or a class for expanded clones.

CDR3: ASSPVGGGHEQF
size: -
V: TRBV9
length: 12
J: TRBJ2-1

CDR3: AWSRQGNEQY
size: -
V: TRBV30
length: 10
J: TRBJ2-7

CDR3: ASRKQGKGYT
size: few
V: TRBV7-2
length: 10
J: TRBJ1-2

CDR3: ASVRVGTSRYEQF
size: -
V: TRBV28
length: 13
J: TRBJ2-1

CDR3: ASSLFGRPGDTEAF
size: -
V: TRBV27
length: 14
J: TRBJ1-1

CDR3: ASQSGGNTEAF
size: -
V: TRBV5-6
length: 11
J: TRBJ1-1

CDR3: ASSLMGSLEKLF
size: -
V: TRBV28
length: 12
J: TRBJ1-4

CDR3: ASSQVSRGSYNEQF
size: -
V: TRBV4-2
length: 14
J: TRBJ2-1

CDR3: ASSPQGGLPREQY
size: -
V: TRBV7-2
length: 13
J: TRBJ2-7

CDR3: ASRGGVETGELF
size: -
V: TRBV2
length: 12
J: TRBJ2-2

CDR3: ASREQGAAGNTIY
size: -
V: TRBV10-2
length: 13
J: TRBJ1-3

CDR3: ASSFTGTEAF
size: -
V: TRBV28
length: 10
J: TRBJ1-1